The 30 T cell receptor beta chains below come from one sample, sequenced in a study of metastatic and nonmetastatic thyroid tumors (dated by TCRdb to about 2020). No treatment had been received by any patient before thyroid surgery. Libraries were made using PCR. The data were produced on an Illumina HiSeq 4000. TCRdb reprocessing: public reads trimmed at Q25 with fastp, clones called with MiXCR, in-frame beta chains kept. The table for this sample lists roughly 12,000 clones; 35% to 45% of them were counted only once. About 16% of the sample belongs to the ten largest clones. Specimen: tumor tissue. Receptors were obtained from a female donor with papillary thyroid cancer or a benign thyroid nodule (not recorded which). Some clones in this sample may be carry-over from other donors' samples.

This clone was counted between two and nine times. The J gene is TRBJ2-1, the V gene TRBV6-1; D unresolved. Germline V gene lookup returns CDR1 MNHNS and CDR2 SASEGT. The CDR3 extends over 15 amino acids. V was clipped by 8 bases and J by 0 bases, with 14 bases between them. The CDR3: CASRSLYSSYNEQFF. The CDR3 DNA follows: TGTGCCAGCCGCTCATTATATAGCTCCTACAATGAGCAGTTCTTC.

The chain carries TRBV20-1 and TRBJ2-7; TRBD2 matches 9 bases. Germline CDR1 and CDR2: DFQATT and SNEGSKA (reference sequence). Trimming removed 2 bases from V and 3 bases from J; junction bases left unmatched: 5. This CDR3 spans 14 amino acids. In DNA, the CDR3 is TGCAGTGCTAGATGGGGCGGGAGGGGCTACGAGCAGTACTTC. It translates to CSARWGGRGYEQYF.

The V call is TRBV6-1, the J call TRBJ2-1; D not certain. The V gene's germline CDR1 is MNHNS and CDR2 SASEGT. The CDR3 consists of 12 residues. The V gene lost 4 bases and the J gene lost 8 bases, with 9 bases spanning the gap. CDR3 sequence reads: CASSGQRDEQFF. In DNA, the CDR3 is TGTGCCAGCAGTGGTCAAAGGGATGAGCAGTTCTTC.

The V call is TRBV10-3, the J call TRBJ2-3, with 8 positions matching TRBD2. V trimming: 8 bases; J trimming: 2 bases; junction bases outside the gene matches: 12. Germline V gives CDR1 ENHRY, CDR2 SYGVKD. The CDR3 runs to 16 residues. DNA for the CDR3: TGTGCCATCGGGTTGGGTCTAGCGGGCGCCACAGATACGCAGTATTTT. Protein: CAIGLGLAGATDTQYF.

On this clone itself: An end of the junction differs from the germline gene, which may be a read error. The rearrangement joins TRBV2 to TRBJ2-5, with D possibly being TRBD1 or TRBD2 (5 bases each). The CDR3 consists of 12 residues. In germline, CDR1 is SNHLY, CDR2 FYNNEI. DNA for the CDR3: TGTGCAAGCAGATTGGGGGAGGAGACCCAGTACTTC. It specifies CASRLGEETQYF.

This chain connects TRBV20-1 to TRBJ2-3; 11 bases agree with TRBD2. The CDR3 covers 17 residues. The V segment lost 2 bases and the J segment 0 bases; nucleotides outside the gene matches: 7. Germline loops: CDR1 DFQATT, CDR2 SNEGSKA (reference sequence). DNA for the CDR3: TGCAGTGCTAGACTTCCGTCTAGCGGGGGGAGCACAGATACGCAGTATTTT. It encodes CSARLPSSGGSTDTQYF.

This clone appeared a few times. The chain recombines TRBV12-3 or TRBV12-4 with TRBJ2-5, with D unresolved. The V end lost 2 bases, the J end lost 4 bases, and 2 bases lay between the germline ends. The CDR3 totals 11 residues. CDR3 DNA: TGTGCCAGCAGTTTAAGAGAGACCCAGTACTTC. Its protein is CASSLRETQYF.

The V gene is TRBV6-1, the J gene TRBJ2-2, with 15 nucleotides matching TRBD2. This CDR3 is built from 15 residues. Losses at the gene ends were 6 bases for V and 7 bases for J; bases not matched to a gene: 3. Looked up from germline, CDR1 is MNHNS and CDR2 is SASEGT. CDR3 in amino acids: CASRGTSGRIGELFF. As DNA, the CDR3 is TGTGCCAGCAGAGGGACTAGCGGGAGGATCGGGGAGCTGTTTTTT.

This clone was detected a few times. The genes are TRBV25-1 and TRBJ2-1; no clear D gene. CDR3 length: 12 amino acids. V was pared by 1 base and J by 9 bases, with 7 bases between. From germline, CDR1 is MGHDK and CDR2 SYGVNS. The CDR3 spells CASSESVGEQFF. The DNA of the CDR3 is TGTGCCAGCAGTGAATCGGTAGGTGAGCAGTTCTTC.

The CDR3 bases are TGCGCCAGCAGCCTAAAAGAACAGGGTAATGATCTCGAGCAGTACTTC. Protein: CASSLKEQGNDLEQYF. The chain recombines TRBV5-1 with TRBJ2-7; D is possibly TRBD1 (6 bases). This CDR3 is built from 16 residues. CDR1 is SGHRS, CDR2 YFSETQ, per germline. V was pared by 4 bases and J by 6 bases, with 23 bases between.

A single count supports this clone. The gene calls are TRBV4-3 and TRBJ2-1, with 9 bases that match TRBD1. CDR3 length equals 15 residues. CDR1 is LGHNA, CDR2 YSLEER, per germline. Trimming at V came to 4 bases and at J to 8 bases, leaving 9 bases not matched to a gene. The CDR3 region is CASSPGQGPSDEQFF. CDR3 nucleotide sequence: TGCGCCAGCAGCCCAGGACAGGGGCCCTCTGATGAGCAGTTCTTC.

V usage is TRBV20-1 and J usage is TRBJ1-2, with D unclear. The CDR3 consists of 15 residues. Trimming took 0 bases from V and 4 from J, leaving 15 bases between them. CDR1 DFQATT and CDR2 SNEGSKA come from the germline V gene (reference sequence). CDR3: CSARDLAWDRYGYTF. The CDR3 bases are TGCAGTGCTAGAGATCTGGCATGGGATCGCTATGGCTACACCTTC.

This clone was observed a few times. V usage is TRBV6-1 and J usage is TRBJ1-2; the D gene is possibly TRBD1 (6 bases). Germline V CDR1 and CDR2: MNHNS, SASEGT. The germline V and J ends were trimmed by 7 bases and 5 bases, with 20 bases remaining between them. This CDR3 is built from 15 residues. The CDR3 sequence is CASTNSRGGWYGYTF. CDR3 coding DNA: TGTGCCAGCACTAATTCACGAGGGGGATGGTATGGCTACACCTTC.

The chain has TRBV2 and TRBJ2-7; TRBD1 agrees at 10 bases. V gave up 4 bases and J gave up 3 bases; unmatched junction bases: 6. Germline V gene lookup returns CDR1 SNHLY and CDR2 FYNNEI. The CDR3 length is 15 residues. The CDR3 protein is CASSVSGTGVYEQYF. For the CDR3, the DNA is TGTGCCAGCAGTGTTTCCGGGACAGGGGTCTACGAGCAGTACTTC.

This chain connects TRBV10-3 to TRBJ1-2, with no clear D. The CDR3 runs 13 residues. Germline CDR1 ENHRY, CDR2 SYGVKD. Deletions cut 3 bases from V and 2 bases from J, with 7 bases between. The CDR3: CAISDEGNYGYTF. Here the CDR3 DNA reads TGTGCCATCAGTGACGAGGGAAACTATGGCTACACCTTC.

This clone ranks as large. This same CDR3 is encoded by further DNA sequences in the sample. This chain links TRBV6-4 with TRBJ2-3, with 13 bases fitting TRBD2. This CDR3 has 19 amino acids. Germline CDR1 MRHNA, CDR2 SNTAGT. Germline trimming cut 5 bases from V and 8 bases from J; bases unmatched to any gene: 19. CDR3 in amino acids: CASSPRGATSGGSLGTQYF. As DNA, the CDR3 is TGTGCCAGCAGTCCGAGGGGGGCGACTAGCGGGGGGTCCCTGGGTACGCAGTATTTT.

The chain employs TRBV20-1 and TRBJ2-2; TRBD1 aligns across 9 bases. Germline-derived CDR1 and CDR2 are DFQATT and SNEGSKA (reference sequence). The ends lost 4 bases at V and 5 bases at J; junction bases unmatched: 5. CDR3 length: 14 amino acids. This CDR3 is CSATRTGETGELFF. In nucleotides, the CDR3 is TGCAGTGCTACGAGGACAGGGGAAACCGGGGAGCTGTTTTTT.

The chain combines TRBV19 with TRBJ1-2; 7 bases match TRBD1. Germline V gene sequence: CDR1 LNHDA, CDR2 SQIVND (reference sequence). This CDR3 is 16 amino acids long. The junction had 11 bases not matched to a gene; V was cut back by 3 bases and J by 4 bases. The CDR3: CASSIWDRPQTYGYTF. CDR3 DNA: TGTGCCAGTAGTATCTGGGACAGACCTCAAACCTATGGCTACACCTTC.

The CDR3 nucleotides are TGTGCCGGGGGCGGCGGGGAGCTGTTTTTT. Its protein is CAGGGGELFF. V is TRBV7-9 and J is TRBJ2-2; tentative D call: TRBD1 (6 bases). The CDR3 sequence is 10 residues long. Germline values: CDR1 SEHNR, CDR2 FQNEAQ (reference sequence). The V end was cut by 11 bases, the J end by 7 bases, with 8 bases between.

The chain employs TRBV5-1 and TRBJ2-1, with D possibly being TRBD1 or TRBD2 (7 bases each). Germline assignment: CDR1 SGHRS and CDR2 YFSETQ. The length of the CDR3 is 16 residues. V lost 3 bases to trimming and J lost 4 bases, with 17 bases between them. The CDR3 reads CASSSTAGGGYNEQFF. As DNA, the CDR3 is TGCGCCAGCAGCTCCACGGCAGGGGGAGGGTACAATGAGCAGTTCTTC.

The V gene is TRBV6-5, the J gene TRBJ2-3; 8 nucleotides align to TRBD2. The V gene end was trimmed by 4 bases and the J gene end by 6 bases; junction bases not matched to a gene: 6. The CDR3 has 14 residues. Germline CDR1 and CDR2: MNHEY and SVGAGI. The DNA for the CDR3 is TGTGCCAGCAGTTTCGCCCGCGGGGGGGATACGCAGTATTTT. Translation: CASSFARGGDTQYF.

The CDR3, as DNA: TGTGCCAGCAGTTTACAATTAGGCGGCTACGAGCAGTACTTC. Amino acids: CASSLQLGGYEQYF. This chain connects TRBV12-3 or TRBV12-4 to TRBJ2-7; unclear D gene. V was clipped by 2 bases and J by 3 bases, with 11 bases between them. CDR3 length: 14 residues.

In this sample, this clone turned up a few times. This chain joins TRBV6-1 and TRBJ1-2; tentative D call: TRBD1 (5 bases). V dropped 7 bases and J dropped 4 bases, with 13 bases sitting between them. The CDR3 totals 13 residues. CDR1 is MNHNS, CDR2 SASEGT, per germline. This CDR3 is CASTGDRIYGYTF. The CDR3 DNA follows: TGTGCCAGCACGGGAGACAGAATCTATGGCTACACCTTC.

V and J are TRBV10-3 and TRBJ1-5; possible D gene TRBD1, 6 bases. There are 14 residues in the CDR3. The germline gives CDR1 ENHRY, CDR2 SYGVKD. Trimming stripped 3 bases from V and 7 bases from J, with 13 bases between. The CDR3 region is CAISDRGARQPQHF. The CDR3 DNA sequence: TGTGCCATCAGTGATCGGGGGGCCCGACAGCCCCAGCATTTT.

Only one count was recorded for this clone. The chain's CDR3 is CASSSYYLQETQYF. For the CDR3, the DNA is TGTGCCAGCAGCTCCTACTACCTACAAGAGACCCAGTACTTC. The V gene is TRBV5-6, the J gene TRBJ2-5, with D unresolved. Trimming shortened V by 3 bases and J by 2 bases, and 11 bases separated the two germline ends. Germline CDR1 reads SGHDT; CDR2 reads YYEEEE. This CDR3 comprises 14 residues.

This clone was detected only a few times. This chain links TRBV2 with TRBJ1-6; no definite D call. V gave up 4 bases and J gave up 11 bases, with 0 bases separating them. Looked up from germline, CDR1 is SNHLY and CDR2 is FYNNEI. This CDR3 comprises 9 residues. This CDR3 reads CASSAPLHF. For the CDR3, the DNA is TGTGCCAGCAGTGCACCCCTCCACTTT.

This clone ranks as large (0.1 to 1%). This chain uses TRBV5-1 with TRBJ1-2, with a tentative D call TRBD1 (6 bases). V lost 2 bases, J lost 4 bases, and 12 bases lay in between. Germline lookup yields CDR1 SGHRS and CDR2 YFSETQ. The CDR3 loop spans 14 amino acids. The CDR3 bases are TGCGCCAGCAGCTTTGGGGGCGGAGGCTATGGCTACACCTTC. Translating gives CASSFGGGGYGYTF.

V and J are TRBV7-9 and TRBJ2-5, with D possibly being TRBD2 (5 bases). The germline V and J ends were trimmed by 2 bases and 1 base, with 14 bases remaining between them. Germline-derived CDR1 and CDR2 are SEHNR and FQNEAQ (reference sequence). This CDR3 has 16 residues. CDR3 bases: TGTGCCAGCAGCTTAAATGGAGCGGAGGCCCAAGAGACCCAGTACTTC. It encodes CASSLNGAEAQETQYF.

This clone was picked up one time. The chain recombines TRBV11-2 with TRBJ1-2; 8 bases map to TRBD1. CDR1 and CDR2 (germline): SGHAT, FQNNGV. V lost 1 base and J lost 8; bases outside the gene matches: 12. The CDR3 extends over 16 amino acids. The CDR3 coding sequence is TGTGCCAGCAGCTTAGGGTCTCAGGGGGCGCCTGCCGGCTACACCTTC. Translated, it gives CASSLGSQGAPAGYTF.

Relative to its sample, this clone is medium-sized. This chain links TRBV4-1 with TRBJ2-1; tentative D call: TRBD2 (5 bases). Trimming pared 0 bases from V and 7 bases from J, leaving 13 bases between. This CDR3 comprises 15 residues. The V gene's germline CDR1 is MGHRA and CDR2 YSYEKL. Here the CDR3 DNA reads TGCGCCAGCAGCCAAGATCCCCTAGCAACTAATGAGCAGTTCTTC. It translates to CASSQDPLATNEQFF.